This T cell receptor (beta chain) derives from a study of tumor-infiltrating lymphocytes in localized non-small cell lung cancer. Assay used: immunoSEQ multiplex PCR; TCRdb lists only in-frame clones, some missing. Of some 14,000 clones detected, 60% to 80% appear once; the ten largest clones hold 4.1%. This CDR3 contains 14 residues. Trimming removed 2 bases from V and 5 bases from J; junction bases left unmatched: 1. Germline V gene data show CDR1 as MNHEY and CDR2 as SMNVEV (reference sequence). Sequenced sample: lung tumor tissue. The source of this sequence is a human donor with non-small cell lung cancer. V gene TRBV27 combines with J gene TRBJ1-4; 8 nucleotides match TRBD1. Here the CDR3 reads CASSLQGANEKLFF. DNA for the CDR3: TGTGCCAGCAGTTTACAGGGGGCAAATGAAAAACTGTTTTTT.